Described below is a single TCR beta chain sequence and its context. This clone was seen ten or more times. Its antigen has not been determined. The CDR3 end is not reached by the read, which stops 3 residues before it; the germline J gene fills it in. The data were taken from a study of T cell clonality in common variable immunodeficiency (dated by TCRdb to about 2015). What the authors observed across the whole study: It was noted by the authors that sequencing of the repertoires of T cell subpopulations would be needed to clarify the cause of the increased clonality in CVID. Compared with healthy controls, CVID subjects showed increased TCRbeta clonality (t-test p = 0.018), a feature most characteristic of about a third of subjects. Fewer TCRbeta clones were shared among CVID subjects than among healthy controls (p < 0.0001). Patient heterogeneity within the CVID cohort put limits on correlating repertoire features with clinical complications. CVID TCRbeta sequences were reported to have fewer deletions and N-nucleotide insertions and to lack highly modified clones with 13 or more V deletions. Even though DNA input was equal, the average per sample came to some 90,000 unique sequences for controls compared with approximately 30,000 for CVID samples.

V is shortened by 4 bases, J by 0 bases, and the region joining them spans 11 bases. CDR1 and CDR2, looked up from the germline V gene, are SGHTA and FQGNSA. The CDR3 measures 15 amino acids from cysteine to phenylalanine. Of the CDR3's DNA, 36 bases were read; they are in frame from base 1. Equivalent amounts of genomic DNA from CVID and control samples were used as sequencing input. For every sample, a 60 bp segment covering the rearranged TCRbeta CDR3 region was amplified and then sequenced. TCRbeta amplification used the immunoSEQ assay, a bias-corrected multiplex PCR with high-throughput sequencing. The authors' pipeline ran thus. Every unique nucleotide sequence counted as a clone and was annotated with V, D and J genes, copy number and frequency. Sequences were labeled productive if in frame, and non-productive if out of frame or containing stop codons. As previously described, Shannon's entropy was used to calculate clonality. The predicted amino acid sequences of productive clones were used to derive mean CDR3 Kyte-Doolittle hydropathy. The R hclust function was used to hierarchically cluster scaled V gene usage with Manhattan distance and complete linkage. Sharing of clones by CDR3 amino acid sequence was evaluated through resampling of 12 repertoires per group over 100 rounds. Repertoires were searched for approximately 70 published EBV-specific and around 230 published CMV-specific TCRbeta sequences. After two CVID samples that produced fewer than 10,000 sequences were dropped from the analysis, 42 CVID repertoires remained. TCRdb retrieved this table from immuneACCESS and kept in-frame rearrangements only. Not all clones are present; in checked studies, unresolved V genes account for under half, and no reason is known for the remainder. That table furnishes V, J and clone size, whereas the DNA furnished D and trimming. Across this sample, approximately 60,000 clones were tabulated and none appeared just once. The ten largest clones take up 0.65% to 1% of the sample.

Both CVID patients and healthy controls were predominantly of Caucasian heritage. From each donor, roughly 4.5 to 8.5 ml of heparinized peripheral whole blood was collected. TCRbeta CDR3 repertoires were sequenced from genomic DNA of adults with common variable immune deficiency (CVID) and healthy adult controls. There were about 22 healthy adult volunteers in the control group (approximately 12 female and about ten male), ranging in age from roughly 20 to 70 years, with a mean age of about 32. To isolate peripheral blood mononuclear cells, diluted blood was subjected to density centrifugation over Hypaque 1077 or Ficoll-Paque. Genomic DNA was obtained from unsorted mononuclear cells using either Qiagen column purification or a centrifugation-based method.

The TCR sequence derives from a person between 18 and 75 years old in good health. The chain employs TRBV7-2 and TRBJ2-3; 6 matching bases give a weak D call of TRBD1. The source material was peripheral blood mononuclear cells. The DNA read from the CDR3 is TGTGCCAGCAGCTCGTCGGGACACAGCACAGATACG. Its protein product is CASSSSGHSTDT. The CDR3 as a whole reads CASSSSGHSTDTQYF. Reference TRBV7-2 and TRBJ2-3 proteins supply the regions before and after the CDR3; the full variable domain is: GAGVSQSPSNKVTEKGKDVELRCDPISGHTALYWYRQSLGQGLEFLIYFQGNSAPDKSGLPSDRFSAERTGGSVSTLTIQRTQQEDSAVYLCASSSSGHSTDTQYFGPGTRLTVL.